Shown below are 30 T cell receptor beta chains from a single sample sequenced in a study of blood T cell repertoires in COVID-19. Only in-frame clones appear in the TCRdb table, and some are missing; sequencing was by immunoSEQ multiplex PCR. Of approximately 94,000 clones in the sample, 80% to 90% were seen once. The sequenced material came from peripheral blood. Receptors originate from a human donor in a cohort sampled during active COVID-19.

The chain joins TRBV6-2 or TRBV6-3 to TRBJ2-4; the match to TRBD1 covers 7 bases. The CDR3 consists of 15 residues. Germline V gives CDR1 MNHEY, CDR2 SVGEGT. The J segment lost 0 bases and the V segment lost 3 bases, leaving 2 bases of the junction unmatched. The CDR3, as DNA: TGTGCCAGCAGTTATAAGGGGGCAGCCAAAAACATTCAGTACTTC. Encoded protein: CASSYKGAAKNIQYF.

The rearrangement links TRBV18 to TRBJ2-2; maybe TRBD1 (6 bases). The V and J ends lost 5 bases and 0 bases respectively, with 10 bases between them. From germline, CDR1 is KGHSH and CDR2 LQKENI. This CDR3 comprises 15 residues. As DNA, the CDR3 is TGTGCCAGCTCATTACGGACAGCGAACACCGGGGAGCTGTTTTTT. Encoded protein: CASSLRTANTGELFF.

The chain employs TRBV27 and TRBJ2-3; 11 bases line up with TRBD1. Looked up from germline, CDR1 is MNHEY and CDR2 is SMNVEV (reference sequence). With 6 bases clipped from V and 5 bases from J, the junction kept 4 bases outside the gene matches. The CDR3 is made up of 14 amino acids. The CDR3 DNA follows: TGTGCCAGCAGATGGACAGGGGGCGAAGATACGCAGTATTTT. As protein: CASRWTGGEDTQYF.

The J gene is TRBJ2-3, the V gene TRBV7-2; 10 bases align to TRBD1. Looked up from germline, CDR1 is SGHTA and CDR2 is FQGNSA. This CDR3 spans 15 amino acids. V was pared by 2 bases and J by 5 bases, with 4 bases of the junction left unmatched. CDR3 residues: CASSLFGQGVDTQYF. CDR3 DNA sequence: TGTGCCAGCAGCTTATTCGGACAGGGGGTAGATACGCAGTATTTT.

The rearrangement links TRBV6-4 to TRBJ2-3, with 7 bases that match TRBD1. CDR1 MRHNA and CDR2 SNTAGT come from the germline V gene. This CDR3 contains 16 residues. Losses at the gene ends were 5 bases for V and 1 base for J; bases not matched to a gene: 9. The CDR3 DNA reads TGTGCCAGCAGTCGGACAGGCTGGAGTGGCACAGATACGCAGTATTTT. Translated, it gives CASSRTGWSGTDTQYF.

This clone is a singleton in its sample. The CDR3, as DNA: TGTGCCAGCAGTTTAACAGCCAACTATGGCTACACCTTC. Translating gives CASSLTANYGYTF. V gene TRBV12-3 or TRBV12-4 combines with J gene TRBJ1-2; D remains unclear. V lost 2 bases and J 2 bases, leaving 6 bases between the germline ends. The CDR3 has 13 residues.

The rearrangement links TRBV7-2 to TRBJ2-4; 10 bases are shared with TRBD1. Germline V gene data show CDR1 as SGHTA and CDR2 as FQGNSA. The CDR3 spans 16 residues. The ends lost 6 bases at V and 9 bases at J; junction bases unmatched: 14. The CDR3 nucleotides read TGTGCCAGCAGTCGCCACGGGACAGGGGTTTTGGGCATTCAGTACTTC. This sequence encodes CASSRHGTGVLGIQYF.

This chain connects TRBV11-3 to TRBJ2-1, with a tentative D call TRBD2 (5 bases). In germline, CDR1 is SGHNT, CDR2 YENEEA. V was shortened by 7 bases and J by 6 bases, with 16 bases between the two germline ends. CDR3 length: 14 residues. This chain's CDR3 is CASTSRGRSNEQFF. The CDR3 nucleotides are TGTGCCAGCACCTCACGAGGGCGTTCCAATGAGCAGTTCTTC.

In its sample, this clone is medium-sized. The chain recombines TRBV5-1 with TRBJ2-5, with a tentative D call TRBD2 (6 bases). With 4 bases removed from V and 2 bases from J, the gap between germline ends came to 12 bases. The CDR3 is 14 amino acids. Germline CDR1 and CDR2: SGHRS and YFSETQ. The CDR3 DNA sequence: TGCGCCAGCAGCCCCGCGGGACTGCAAGAGACCCAGTACTTC. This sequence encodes CASSPAGLQETQYF.

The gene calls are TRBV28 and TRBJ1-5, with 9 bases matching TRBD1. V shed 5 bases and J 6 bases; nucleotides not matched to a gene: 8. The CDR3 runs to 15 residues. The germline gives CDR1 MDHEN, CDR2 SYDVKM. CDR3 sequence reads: CASSDTGTGPQPQHF. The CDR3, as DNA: TGTGCCAGCAGTGACACCGGGACAGGGCCTCAGCCCCAGCATTTT.

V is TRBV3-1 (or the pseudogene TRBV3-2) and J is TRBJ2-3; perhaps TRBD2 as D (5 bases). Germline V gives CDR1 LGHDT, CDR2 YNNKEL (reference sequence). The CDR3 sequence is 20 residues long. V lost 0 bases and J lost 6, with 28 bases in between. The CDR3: CASSQESPLILTGVRDTQYF. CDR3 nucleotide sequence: TGTGCCAGCAGCCAAGAATCCCCCTTGATCTTGACCGGGGTGAGGGATACGCAGTATTTT.

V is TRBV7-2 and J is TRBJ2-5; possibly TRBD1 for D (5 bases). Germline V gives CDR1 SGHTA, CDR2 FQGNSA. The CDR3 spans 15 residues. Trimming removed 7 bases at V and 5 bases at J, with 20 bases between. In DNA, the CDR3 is TGTGCCAGCACCCAGGGATACGTACCTGGGGAGACCCAGTACTTC. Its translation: CASTQGYVPGETQYF.

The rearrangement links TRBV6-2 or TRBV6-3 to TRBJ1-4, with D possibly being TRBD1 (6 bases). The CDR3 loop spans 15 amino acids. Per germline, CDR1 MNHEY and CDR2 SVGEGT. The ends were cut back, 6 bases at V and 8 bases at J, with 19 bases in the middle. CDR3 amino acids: CASSLPRSGGEKLFF. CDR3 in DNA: TGTGCCAGCAGCCTCCCCAGAAGCGGGGGCGAAAAACTGTTTTTT.

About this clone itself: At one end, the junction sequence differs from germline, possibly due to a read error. The CDR3 nucleotides are TGTGCCAGCTCAGAACAGGGCGAAAAGCTGTTTTTT. This translates into CASSEQGEKLFF. The chain combines TRBV18 with TRBJ1-4, with a tentative D call TRBD1 (6 bases). Germline-derived CDR1 and CDR2 are KGHSH and LQKENI. This CDR3 is built from 12 residues.

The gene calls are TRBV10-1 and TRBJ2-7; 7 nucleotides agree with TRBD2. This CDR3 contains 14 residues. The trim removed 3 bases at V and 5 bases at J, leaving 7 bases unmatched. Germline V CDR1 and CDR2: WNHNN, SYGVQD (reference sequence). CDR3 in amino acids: CASSDGGSLNEQYF. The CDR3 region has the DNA TGCGCCAGCAGTGATGGCGGGAGCTTGAACGAGCAGTACTTC.

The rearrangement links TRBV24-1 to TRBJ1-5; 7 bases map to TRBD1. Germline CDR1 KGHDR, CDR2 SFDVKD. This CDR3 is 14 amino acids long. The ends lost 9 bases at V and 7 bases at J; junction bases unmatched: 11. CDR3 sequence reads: CATSSGTVHQPQHF. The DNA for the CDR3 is TGTGCCACCTCTTCCGGGACAGTTCACCAGCCCCAGCATTTT.

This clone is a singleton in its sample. CDR3 sequence: CASSKEGRAFF. The DNA for the CDR3 is TGTGCCAGCAGTAAGGAGGGTAGAGCTTTCTTT. J is TRBJ1-1 and V is TRBV6-5; no definite D call. Germline lookup yields CDR1 MNHEY and CDR2 SVGAGI. Deletions cut 5 bases from V and 10 bases from J, with 11 bases between. The CDR3 sequence is 11 residues long.

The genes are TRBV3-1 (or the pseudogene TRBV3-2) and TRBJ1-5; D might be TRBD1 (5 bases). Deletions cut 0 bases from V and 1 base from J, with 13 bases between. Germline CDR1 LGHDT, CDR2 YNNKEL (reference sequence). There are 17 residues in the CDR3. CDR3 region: CASSQEFRQGSNQPQHF. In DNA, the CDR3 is TGTGCCAGCAGCCAAGAATTTAGGCAGGGAAGCAATCAGCCCCAGCATTTT.

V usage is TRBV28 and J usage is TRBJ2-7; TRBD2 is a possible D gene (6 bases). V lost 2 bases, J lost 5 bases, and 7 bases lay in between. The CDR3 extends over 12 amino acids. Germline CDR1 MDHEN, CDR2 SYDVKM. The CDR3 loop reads CASSLGGNEQYF. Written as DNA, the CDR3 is TGTGCCAGCAGTTTAGGGGGGAACGAGCAGTACTTC. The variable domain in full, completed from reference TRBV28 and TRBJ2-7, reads DVKVTQSSRYLVKRTGEKVFLECVQDMDHENMFWYRQDPGLGLRLIYFSYDVKMKEKGDIPEGYSVSREKKERFSLILESASTNQTSMYLCASSLGGNEQYFGPGTRLTVT.

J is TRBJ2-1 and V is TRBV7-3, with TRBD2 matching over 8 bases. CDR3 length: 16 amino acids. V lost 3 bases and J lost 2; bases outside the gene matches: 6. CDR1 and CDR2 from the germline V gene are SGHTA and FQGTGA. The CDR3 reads CASSFSAGGTYNEQFF. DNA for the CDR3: TGTGCCAGCAGCTTCTCTGCGGGAGGAACCTACAATGAGCAGTTCTTC.

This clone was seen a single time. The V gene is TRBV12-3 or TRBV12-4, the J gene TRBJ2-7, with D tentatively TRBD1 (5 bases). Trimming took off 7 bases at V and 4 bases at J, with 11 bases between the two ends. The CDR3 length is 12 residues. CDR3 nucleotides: TGTGCCAGCAAAAGGGGTCAATACGAGCAGTACTTC. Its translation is CASKRGQYEQYF.

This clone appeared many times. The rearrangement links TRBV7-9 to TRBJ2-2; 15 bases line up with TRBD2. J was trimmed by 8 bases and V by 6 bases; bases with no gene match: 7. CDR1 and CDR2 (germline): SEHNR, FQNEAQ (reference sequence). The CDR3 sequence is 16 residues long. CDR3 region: CASSSGLAGGSGELFF. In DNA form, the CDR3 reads TGTGCCAGCAGTTCCGGACTAGCGGGAGGGTCGGGGGAGCTGTTTTTT.

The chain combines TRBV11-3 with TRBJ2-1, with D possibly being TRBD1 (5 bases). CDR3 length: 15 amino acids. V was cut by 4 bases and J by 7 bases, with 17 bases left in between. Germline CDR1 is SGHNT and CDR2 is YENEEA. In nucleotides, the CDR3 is TGTGCCAGCAGCTCCGACAGATCTACCCAGAATGAGCAGTTCTTC. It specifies CASSSDRSTQNEQFF.

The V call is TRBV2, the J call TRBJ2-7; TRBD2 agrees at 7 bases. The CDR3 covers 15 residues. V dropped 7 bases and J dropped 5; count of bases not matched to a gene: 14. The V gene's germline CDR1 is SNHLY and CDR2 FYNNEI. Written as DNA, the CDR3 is TGTGCCAGCACTTACTCACCTGAACGGGGGGACGAGCAGTACTTC. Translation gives CASTYSPERGDEQYF.

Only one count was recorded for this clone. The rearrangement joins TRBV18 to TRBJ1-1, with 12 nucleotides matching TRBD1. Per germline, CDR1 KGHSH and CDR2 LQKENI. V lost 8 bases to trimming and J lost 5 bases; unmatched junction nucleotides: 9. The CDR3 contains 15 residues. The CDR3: CASARDRGHETEAFF. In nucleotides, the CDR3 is TGTGCCAGCGCGAGGGACAGGGGGCATGAAACTGAAGCTTTCTTT.

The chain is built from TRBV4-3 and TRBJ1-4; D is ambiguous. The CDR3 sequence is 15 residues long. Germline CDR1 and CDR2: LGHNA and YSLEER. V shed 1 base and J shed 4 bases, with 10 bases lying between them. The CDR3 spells CASSQGLRVNEKLFF. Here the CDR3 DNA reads TGCGCCAGCAGCCAAGGGTTGAGGGTTAATGAAAAACTGTTTTTT.

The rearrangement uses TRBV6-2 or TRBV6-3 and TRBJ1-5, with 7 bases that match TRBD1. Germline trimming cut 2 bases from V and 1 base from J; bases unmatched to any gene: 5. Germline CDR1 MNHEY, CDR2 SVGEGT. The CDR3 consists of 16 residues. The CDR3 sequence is CASSYETGSSNQPQHF. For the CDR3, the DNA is TGTGCCAGCAGTTACGAGACAGGGTCAAGCAATCAGCCCCAGCATTTT.

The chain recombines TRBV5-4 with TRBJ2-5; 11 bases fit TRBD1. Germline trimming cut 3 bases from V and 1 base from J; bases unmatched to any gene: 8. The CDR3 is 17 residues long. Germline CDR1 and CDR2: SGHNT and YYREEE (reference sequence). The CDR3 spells CASSSPRDRGSQETQYF. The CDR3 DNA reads TGTGCCAGCAGCTCCCCCCGGGACAGGGGGTCCCAAGAGACCCAGTACTTC.

CDR3 nucleotides: TGTGCCTGGAGTGTTACAGGGATCCCTGAAGCTTTCTTT. Amino acids: CAWSVTGIPEAFF. The chain carries TRBV30 and TRBJ1-1; D perhaps matches TRBD1 (6 bases). Germline lookup yields CDR1 GTSNPN and CDR2 SVGIG (reference sequence). V lost 0 bases, J lost 6 bases, and 11 bases lay in between. This CDR3 is built from 13 residues.

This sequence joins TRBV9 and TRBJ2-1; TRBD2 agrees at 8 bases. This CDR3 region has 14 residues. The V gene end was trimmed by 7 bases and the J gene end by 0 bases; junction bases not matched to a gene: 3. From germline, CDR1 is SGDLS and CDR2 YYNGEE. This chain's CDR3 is CASSSGSSYNEQFF. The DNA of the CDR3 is TGTGCCAGCTCAAGCGGGAGCTCCTACAATGAGCAGTTCTTC.